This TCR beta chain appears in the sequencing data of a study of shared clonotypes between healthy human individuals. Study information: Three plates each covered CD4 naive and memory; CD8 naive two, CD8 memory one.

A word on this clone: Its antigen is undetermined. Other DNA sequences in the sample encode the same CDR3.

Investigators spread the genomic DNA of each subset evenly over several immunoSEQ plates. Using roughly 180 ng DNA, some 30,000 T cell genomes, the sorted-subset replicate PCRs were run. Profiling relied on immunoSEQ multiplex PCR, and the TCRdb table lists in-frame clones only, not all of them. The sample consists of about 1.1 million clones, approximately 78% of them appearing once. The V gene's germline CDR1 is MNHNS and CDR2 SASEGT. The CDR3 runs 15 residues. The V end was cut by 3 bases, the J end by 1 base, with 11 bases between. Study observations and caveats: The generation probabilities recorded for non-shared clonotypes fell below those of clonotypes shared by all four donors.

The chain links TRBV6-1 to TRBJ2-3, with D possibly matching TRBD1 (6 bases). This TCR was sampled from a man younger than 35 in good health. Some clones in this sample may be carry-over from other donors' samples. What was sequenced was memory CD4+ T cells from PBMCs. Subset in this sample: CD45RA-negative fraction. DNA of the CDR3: TGTGCCAGCAGTGATCCGGGACAAGGCACAGATACGCAGTATTTT. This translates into CASSDPGQGTDTQYF.